The entry below gives a single TCR beta chain sequence along with its context. As yet, its antigen is unknown. The CDR3 end is not reached by the read, which stops 3 residues before it; the germline J gene fills it in. CD4+CD25+CD127- Tregs, CD4+CD25- non-Tregs, CD4 and CD8 cells were sorted. Sequencing was performed with immunoSEQ multiplex PCR; in TCRdb, only in-frame clones are kept and a portion is missing. Seen in this sample are roughly 50,000 clones; the ten most common clones hold about 0.76%. The data are from a study of Tregs in tolerant kidney transplant recipients. Study observations and caveats: Nucleotide sequences could not be compared across some patients' samples due to primer changes. This study did not directly address biological reproducibility.

Germline CDR1 reads DFQATT; CDR2 reads SNEGSKA (reference sequence). The CDR3 contains 15 residues. V lost 4 bases to trimming and J lost 0 bases; unmatched junction nucleotides: 6. The sample was CD4+ T cells from blood, taken before the transplant. This TCR came from a human donor who received a combined kidney and bone marrow transplant. The chain carries TRBV20-1 and TRBJ1-5; 7 bases are shared with TRBD1. CDR3 DNA (partial): TGCAGTGCTAACAGGGGTAGGGCTAGCAATCAGCCC. It specifies CSANRGRASNQP. The whole CDR3 sequence is CSANRGRASNQPQHF.